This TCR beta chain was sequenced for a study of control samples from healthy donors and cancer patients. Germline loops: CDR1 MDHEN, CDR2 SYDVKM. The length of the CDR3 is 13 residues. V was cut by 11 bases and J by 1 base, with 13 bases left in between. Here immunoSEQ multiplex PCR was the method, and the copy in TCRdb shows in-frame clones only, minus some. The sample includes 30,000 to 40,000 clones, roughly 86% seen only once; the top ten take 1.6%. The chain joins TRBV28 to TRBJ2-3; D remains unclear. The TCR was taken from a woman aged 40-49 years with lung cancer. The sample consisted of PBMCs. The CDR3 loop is CAETGRGTDTQYF. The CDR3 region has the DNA TGTGCCGAAACGGGTCGCGGCACAGATACGCAGTATTTT.